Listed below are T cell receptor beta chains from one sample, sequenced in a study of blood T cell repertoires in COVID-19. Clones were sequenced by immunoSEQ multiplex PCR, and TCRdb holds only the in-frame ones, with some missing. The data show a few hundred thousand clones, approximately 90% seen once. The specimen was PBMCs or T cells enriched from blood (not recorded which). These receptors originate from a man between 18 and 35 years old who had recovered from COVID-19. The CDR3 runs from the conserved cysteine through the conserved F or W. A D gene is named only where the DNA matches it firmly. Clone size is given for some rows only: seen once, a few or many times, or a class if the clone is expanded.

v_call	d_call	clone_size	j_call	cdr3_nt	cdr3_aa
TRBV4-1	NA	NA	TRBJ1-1	TGCGCCAGCAGCCAAGAGTCATTCATGAACACTGAAGCTTTCTTT	CASSQESFMNTEAFF
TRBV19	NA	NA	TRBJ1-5	TGTGCCAGTAGTATAACAGGAAACAATCAGCCCCAGCATTTT	CASSITGNNQPQHF
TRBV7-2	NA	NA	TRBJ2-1	TGTGCCAGCAGCTTAGAGAGCTCGTCATACAATGAGCAGTTCTTC	CASSLESSSYNEQFF
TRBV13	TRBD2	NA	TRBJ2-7	TGTGCCAGCAGTCAAAGTTTGCTAGCGGGAGGTAGCTCCTACGAGCAGTACTTC	CASSQSLLAGGSSYEQYF
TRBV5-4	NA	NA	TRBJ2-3	TGTGCCAGCAGCTTGTGGGGCACGGGCAGGACGCAGTATTTT	CASSLWGTGRTQYF
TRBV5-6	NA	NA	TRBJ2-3	TGTGCCAGCAGTTCTAGCACAGATACGCAGTATTTT	CASSSSTDTQYF
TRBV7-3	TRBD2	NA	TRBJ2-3	TGTGCCAGCAGCTTAAATGAGGGACTAGCGGGTGCAACTACGCAGTATTTT	CASSLNEGLAGATTQYF
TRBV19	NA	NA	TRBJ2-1	TGTGCCAGTAGTGTCTCAACTAGCTCCTACAATGAGCAGTTCTTC	CASSVSTSSYNEQFF
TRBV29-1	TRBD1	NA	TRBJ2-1	TGCAGCGTAGCACAAAGGACAGGGCTCCTGTTCTTC	CSVAQRTGLLFF
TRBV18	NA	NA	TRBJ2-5	TGTGCCAGCTCACCAGGGCTCTATGAGACCCAGTACTTC	CASSPGLYETQYF
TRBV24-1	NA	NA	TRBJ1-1	TGTGCCACCTCGGACAGAAAGAACACTGAAGCTTTCTTT	CATSDRKNTEAFF
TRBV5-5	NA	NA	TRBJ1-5	TGTGCCAGCAGCTTGGAAGCGGTTCAGCCCCAGCATTTT	CASSLEAVQPQHF
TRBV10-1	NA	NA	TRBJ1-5	TGCGCCAGCAGTGAGTCGGGACTGCAGCCCCAGCATTTT	CASSESGLQPQHF
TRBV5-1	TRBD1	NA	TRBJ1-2	TGCGCCAGCAGCCTCACGACAGGGGATTCTGGCTACACCTTC	CASSLTTGDSGYTF
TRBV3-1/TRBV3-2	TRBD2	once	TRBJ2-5	TGTGCCAGCAGCCAAGCACTAGCGGGAAGGGACCCCCAAGGAACCCAGTACTTC	CASSQALAGRDPQGTQYF
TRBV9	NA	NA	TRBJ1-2	TGTGCCAGCAGGGGACAAGTGCCCTTCTATGGCTACACCTTC	CASRGQVPFYGYTF
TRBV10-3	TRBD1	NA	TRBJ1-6	TGTGCCATCAGCCAACCTTGGGACAGGGGTGATCTCTCACCCCTCCACTTT	CAISQPWDRGDLSPLHF
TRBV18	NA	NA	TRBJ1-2	TGTGCCAGCTCCCAAACGGCGGAAATTTACTATGGCTACACCTTC	CASSQTAEIYYGYTF
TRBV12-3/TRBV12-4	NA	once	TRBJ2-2	TGTGCCAGCAGTCTCAGGGGTGCCGGGGAGCTGTTTTTT	CASSLRGAGELFF
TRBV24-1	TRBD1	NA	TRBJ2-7	TGTGCCACCAGTGACTATACTGGACAGGGGAGCTCCTACGAGCAGTACTTC	CATSDYTGQGSSYEQYF
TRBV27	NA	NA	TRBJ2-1	TGTGCCACGTCCCAGGGGCAGGACTACAATGAGCAGTTCTTC	CATSQGQDYNEQFF
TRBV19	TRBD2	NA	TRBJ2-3	TGTGCCAGTAGTATAGGGGCGGGGGGAGCAGCAGATACGCAGTATTTT	CASSIGAGGAADTQYF
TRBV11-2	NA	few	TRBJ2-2	TGTGCCAGCAGCTTGTTCGGCGGGGAGCTGTTTTTT	CASSLFGGELFF
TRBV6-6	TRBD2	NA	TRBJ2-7	TGTGCCAGCACCGAACGGGAGGGATTCTACGAGCAGTACTTC	CASTEREGFYEQYF
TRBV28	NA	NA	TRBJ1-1	TGTGCCAGCAGAGGGAGCCTAAACACTGAAGCTTTCTTT	CASRGSLNTEAFF
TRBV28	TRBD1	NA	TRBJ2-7	TGTGCCAGCAGTCTCATCCCGGACAGGTACGAGCAGTACTTC	CASSLIPDRYEQYF